This is a list of T cell receptor beta chains from one sample in a study of shared clonotypes between healthy human individuals. Method: immunoSEQ multiplex PCR; TCRdb's copy keeps in-frame clones and lacks some. Altogether about 1.1 million clones are present, about 84% being singletons, with the ten largest covering 0.6% to 0.7%. Input material: memory CD4+ T cells from PBMCs. The receptor source for this set is a man between 18 and 35 years old in good health. Some clones in this sample may be carry-over from other donors' samples. CDR3s include the opening cysteine and the closing phenylalanine or tryptophan. Some rows have no size entry. The others give once, few or many, or a class for an expanded clone.

v_call clone_size cdr3_aa
TRBV6-1 . CASRRTGNENTIYF
TRBV7-2 . CASSIQAPSTDTQYF
TRBV18 . CASSPTQGETQYF
TRBV28 . CASIRVPYEQYF
TRBV7-2 . CASSLQGPNEKLFF
TRBV28 . CASSTTFARYF
TRBV11-2 . CASTSTPGQPPGANVLTF
TRBV5-8 . CASSRESGNTIYF
TRBV7-9 few CASSLGMNTEAFF
TRBV14 . CASSRSGGNEQFF